A single T cell receptor beta chain is shown here with its context. Its antigen is still unknown. The germline CDR1 and CDR2 sequences are SQVTM and ANQGSEA. This CDR3 comprises 13 residues. V was cut by 5 bases and J by 2 bases, with 10 bases left in between. These data come from a study of graft-versus-host responses after intestinal transplantation. Study context: Uniformly, recipients were administered anti-thymocyte globulin induction with subsequent tacrolimus and steroids for about 3 years.

This table comes from immunoSEQ multiplex PCR, and its TCRdb copy is limited to in-frame clones, with some not included. The data contain about 100,000 clones, roughly 86% of them singletons. The chain has TRBV29-1 and TRBJ2-1; D ambiguous. The source material was unstimulated CD4+ T cells sorted from spleen or lymph node cells, sampled before transplant. The sequence was obtained from a human donor who was the organ donor for an intestinal transplant. This chain's CDR3 is CSVIGSAYNEQFF. The CDR3 bases are TGCAGCGTTATAGGTTCCGCCTACAATGAGCAGTTCTTC.